The 9 T cell receptor delta chains reported below all come from one sample, sequenced in a study of gamma-delta T cells after stem cell transplantation (dated by TCRdb to between 2015 and 2016). The protocol used for the library was RT-PCR. The instrument was an Illumina MiSeq. TCRdb reprocessed the public reads with the caller CATT; rows with the same DNA were merged afterwards. In all, the sample holds 2,500 or so delta-chain clones, and approximately 3% of those were seen once. 50% of the sample goes to the ten largest clones. The sample comprised gamma-delta T cells. The receptor set was obtained from a human donor. It is not recorded whose cells these are; they may come from a transplant donor.

This chain connects TRDV2 to TRDJ1, with D perhaps TRDD3 (5 bases). Trimming stripped 0 bases from V and 3 bases from J, with 22 bases between. The CDR3 is 18 residues long. Germline V gene sequence: CDR1 GEAIGNYY, CDR2 EKD. The CDR3 reads CACDTAGLGEKNSDKLIF. The CDR3 bases are TGTGCCTGTGACACCGCGGGACTAGGGGAGAAAAACTCCGATAAACTCATCTTT.

For this clone: The amino acid sequence in TCRdb belongs to a much larger clone and departs from this DNA's translation at residue 5, likely a sequencing read error; the sequence shown is translated from the DNA. The chain combines TRDV2 with TRDJ1; TRDD3 agrees at 9 bases. The CDR3 runs to 19 residues. V lost 3 bases to trimming and J lost 0 bases; unmatched junction nucleotides: 16. Germline V CDR1 and CDR2: GEAIGNYY, EKD. The CDR3 nucleotides read TGTGCCTGTGACTCAGTCCCCATATTACTGGGGGAAGACACCGATAAACTCATCTTT. The encoded protein is CACDSVPILLGEDTDKLIF.

About this clone itself: This DNA translates differently at residue 14 from the TCRdb protein, which is that of a much larger clone; a read error is likely, and the protein shown is the DNA's own translation. The chain has TRDV2 and TRDJ3; 10 positions agree with TRDD3. The germline CDR1 and CDR2 sequences are GEAIGNYY and EKD. The length of the CDR3 is 20 residues. This chain's CDR3 is CACDTTVLGDFNWGTRQMFF. CDR3 in DNA: TGTGCCTGTGACACCACCGTACTGGGGGATTTTAACTGGGGCACCCGACAGATGTTTTTC.

In its sample, this clone is medium-sized. A far larger clone is a single base away, which makes a read error likely. The chain uses TRDV2 and TRDJ1; 9 bases fit TRDD3. CDR3 length: 22 residues. Germline V gives CDR1 GEAIGNYY, CDR2 EKD. Unmatched junction bases numbered 22, after V lost 0 bases and J lost 0 bases. CDR3 sequence: CACDTVTPGTGGPPRYTDKLIF. The CDR3 DNA reads TGTGCCTGTGACACCGTTACGCCTGGTACTGGGGGACCCCCAAGGTACACCGATAAACTCATCTTT.

For this clone: The TCRdb protein, from a much larger clone, departs from this DNA's translation at residue 8, likely by read error; the protein shown derives from the DNA. The chain combines TRDV2 with TRDJ1; the match to TRDD3 covers 10 bases. The trim removed 0 bases at V and 3 bases at J, leaving 12 bases unmatched. The CDR3 has 18 residues. The germline gives CDR1 GEAIGNYY, CDR2 EKD. The CDR3 DNA sequence: TGTGCCTGTGACACCCTTCGGCAGGGGGATACGCCCCCCGATAAACTCATCTTT. It specifies CACDTLRQGDTPPDKLIF.

This clone was recorded a few times. This likely traces to a read error, being one base from a far larger clone. The identical CDR3 is also encoded by other nucleotide sequences in the sample. V gene TRDV2 combines with J gene TRDJ1; D gene ambiguous. CDR1 and CDR2 (germline): GEAIGNYY, EKD. The CDR3 is made up of 15 amino acids. Written as DNA, the CDR3 is TGCGCCTGTGACACGATAATCCCGTACACCGATAAACTCATCTTT. It encodes CACDTIIPYTDKLIF.

This chain uses TRDV2 with TRDJ1, with 10 bases identical to TRDD3. This CDR3 spans 21 amino acids. Germline V gene sequence: CDR1 GEAIGNYY, CDR2 EKD. V shed 3 bases, J shed 0 bases, and the junction held 21 bases outside the gene matches. The CDR3 loop is CACDGIRLGDAVTTHTDKLIF. DNA for the CDR3: TGTGCCTGTGACGGGATCCGACTGGGGGATGCCGTTACGACTCACACCGATAAACTCATCTTT.

There are a few counts of this clone. A far larger clone differs by one base, so this is likely a read error. This sequence joins TRDV2 and TRDJ1; 9 bases match TRDD3. The germline V gene has CDR1 GEAIGNYY and CDR2 EKD. This CDR3 spans 17 amino acids. CDR3: CACDPVLGEPTTDKPIF. DNA of the CDR3: TGTGCCTGTGACCCCGTACTGGGGGAACCTACCACCGATAAACCCATCTTT.

The rearrangement links TRDV1 to TRDJ1, with D possibly TRDD3 on 6 matching bases. Trimming took off 0 bases at V and 2 bases at J, with 46 bases between the two ends. Germline V gives CDR1 TSWWSYY, CDR2 QGS. The CDR3 runs 27 residues. Here the CDR3 DNA reads TGTGCTCTTGGGGAACTAGACGCACCGCCGATTCTACCATTCATCCCCGATACGGGAGTCTGTACCGATAAACTCATCTTT. Residues: CALGELDAPPILPFIPDTGVCTDKLIF.